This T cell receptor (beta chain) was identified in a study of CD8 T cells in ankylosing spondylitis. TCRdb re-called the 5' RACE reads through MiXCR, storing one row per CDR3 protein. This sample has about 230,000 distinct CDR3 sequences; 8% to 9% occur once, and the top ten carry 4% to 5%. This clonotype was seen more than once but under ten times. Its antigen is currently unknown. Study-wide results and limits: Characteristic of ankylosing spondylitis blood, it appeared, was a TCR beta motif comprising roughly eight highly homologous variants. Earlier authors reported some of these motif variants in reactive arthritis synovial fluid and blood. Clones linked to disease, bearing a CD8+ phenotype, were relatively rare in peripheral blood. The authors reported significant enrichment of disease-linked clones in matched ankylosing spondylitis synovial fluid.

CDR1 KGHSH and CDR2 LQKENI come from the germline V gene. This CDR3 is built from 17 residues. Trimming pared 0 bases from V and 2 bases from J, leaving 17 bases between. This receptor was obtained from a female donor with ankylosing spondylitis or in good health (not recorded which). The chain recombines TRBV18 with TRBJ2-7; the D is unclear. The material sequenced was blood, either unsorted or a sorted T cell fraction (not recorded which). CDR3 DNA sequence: TGTGCCAGCTCACCACCCGGCCGGTCTCCGTTTCCCTACGAGCAGTACTTC. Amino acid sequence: CASSPPGRSPFPYEQYF.